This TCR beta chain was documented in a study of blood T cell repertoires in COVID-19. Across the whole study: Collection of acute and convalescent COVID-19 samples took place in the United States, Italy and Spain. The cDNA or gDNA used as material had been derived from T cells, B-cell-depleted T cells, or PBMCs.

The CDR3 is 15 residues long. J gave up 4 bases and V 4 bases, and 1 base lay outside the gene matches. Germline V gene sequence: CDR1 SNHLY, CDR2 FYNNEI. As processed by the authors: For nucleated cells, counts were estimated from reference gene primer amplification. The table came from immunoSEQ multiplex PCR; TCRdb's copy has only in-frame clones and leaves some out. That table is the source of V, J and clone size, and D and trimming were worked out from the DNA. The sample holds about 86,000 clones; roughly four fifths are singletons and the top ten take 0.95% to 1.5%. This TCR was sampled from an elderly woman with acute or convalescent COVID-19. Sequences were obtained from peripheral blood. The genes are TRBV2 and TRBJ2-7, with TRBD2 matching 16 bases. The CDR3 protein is CASSGGLAGGYEQYF. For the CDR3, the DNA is TGTGCCAGCAGTGGGGGACTAGCGGGAGGGTACGAGCAGTACTTC.